This entry lists 11 T cell receptor beta chains sequenced from one sample in a study of blood T cell repertoires in COVID-19. Some clones are missing from TCRdb's copy, which holds only in-frame ones; the method was immunoSEQ multiplex PCR. The sample holds more than 300,000 clones; approximately 90% are singletons and the top ten take approximately 1.6%. Sequencing input: peripheral blood. All receptors derive from a woman in her thirties with COVID-19, enrolled during active disease.

The chain employs TRBV2 and TRBJ1-2, with 8 nucleotides matching TRBD1. This CDR3 has 15 residues. Germline V gene data show CDR1 as SNHLY and CDR2 as FYNNEI. The V gene end was trimmed by 5 bases and the J gene end by 4 bases; junction bases not matched to a gene: 9. In DNA, the CDR3 is TGTGCCAGCAGTAAACAGGGGGTGGATCCCTATGGCTACACCTTC. Residues: CASSKQGVDPYGYTF.

V gene TRBV12-3 or TRBV12-4 combines with J gene TRBJ1-5, with 7 positions matching TRBD1. This CDR3 region has 12 residues. J gave up 6 bases and V 8 bases, and 4 bases lay outside the gene matches. Here the CDR3 reads CASSRGFQPQHF. The CDR3, as DNA: TGTGCCAGCTCCAGGGGGTTTCAGCCCCAGCATTTT.

This sequence joins TRBV6-5 and TRBJ1-4; weak D call: TRBD1 (6 bases). Germline assignment: CDR1 MNHEY and CDR2 SVGAGI. V lost 7 bases, J lost 2 bases, and 14 bases lay in between. The CDR3 consists of 15 residues. The CDR3 protein is CASKRAGGTNEKLFF. The DNA for the CDR3 is TGTGCCAGCAAAAGGGCGGGGGGCACTAATGAAAAACTGTTTTTT.

The J gene is TRBJ1-2, the V gene TRBV6-2 or TRBV6-3, with TRBD1 matching 7 bases. The CDR3 has 17 amino acids. V was clipped by 4 bases and J by 4 bases; unmatched bases: 15. Looked up from germline, CDR1 is MNHEY and CDR2 is SVGEGT. CDR3 amino acids: CASSSIPDRTQGYGYTF. CDR3 coding DNA: TGTGCCAGCAGTTCTATCCCGGACAGGACTCAGGGCTATGGCTACACCTTC.

This clone was recorded a few times. The chain employs TRBV7-9 and TRBJ1-4, with no clear D. The CDR3 runs to 14 residues. Germline V gene data show CDR1 as SEHNR and CDR2 as FQNEAQ (reference sequence). Trimming cost V 9 bases and J 8 bases, with 19 bases left between them. The chain's CDR3 is CASTREGGREKLFF. Here the CDR3 DNA reads TGTGCCAGTACCAGAGAAGGTGGGCGAGAAAAACTGTTTTTT.

The CDR3 sequence is CASSPPGTGNTEAFF. DNA of the CDR3: TGTGCCAGCTCACCACCCGGGACAGGGAACACTGAAGCTTTCTTT. The V call is TRBV18, the J call TRBJ1-1; 8 nucleotides align to TRBD1. Germline CDR1 reads KGHSH; CDR2 reads LQKENI. J gave up 1 base and V 0 bases, and 1 base lay outside the gene matches. This CDR3 has 15 residues.

This chain links TRBV5-1 with TRBJ1-2; weak D call: TRBD1 (6 bases). V was clipped by 4 bases and J by 4 bases, with 14 bases between them. The CDR3 extends over 14 amino acids. Germline CDR1 SGHRS, CDR2 YFSETQ. This chain's CDR3 is CASSGDTGPYGYTF. The CDR3 DNA follows: TGCGCCAGCAGCGGGGATACAGGGCCCTATGGCTACACCTTC.

This clone was counted many times. The chain links TRBV6-4 to TRBJ2-7; 8 bases align to TRBD1. Trimming removed 4 bases from V and 0 bases from J; junction bases left unmatched: 8. Looked up from germline, CDR1 is MRHNA and CDR2 is SNTAGT. The CDR3 is 16 amino acids. CDR3: CASSALDRGDSYEQYV. The CDR3 DNA reads as TGTGCCAGCAGTGCCCTCGACAGGGGAGACTCCTACGAGCAGTACGTC.

CDR3 sequence reads: CASPTPRPDSNQPQHF. For the CDR3, the DNA is TGTGCCAGCCCCACCCCCCGTCCGGACAGTAATCAGCCCCAGCATTTT. The V call is TRBV21-1, the J call TRBJ1-5; the DNA was not used to check the table's D call, TRBD1. TRBV21-1 is assigned pseudogene status. This CDR3 has 16 amino acids.

Written as DNA, the CDR3 is TGCGCCAGCAGCCAAGATATCGGACAAATCGTACCGAAAGCTTTCTTT. Protein: CASSQDIGQIVPKAFF. This chain links TRBV4-1 with TRBJ1-1, with D possibly TRBD1 on 5 matching bases. This CDR3 comprises 16 residues. Looked up from germline, CDR1 is MGHRA and CDR2 is YSYEKL. With 0 bases removed from V and 9 bases from J, the gap between germline ends came to 20 bases.

This chain links TRBV3-1 (or the pseudogene TRBV3-2) with TRBJ1-2, with a weak D call TRBD1 (5 bases). The CDR3 spans 14 residues. V was trimmed by 4 bases and J by 5 bases, leaving 14 bases between them. From germline, CDR1 is LGHDT and CDR2 YNNKEL (reference sequence). The CDR3 bases are TGTGCCAGCAGCCCCGGGGGGACGGCTTATGGCTACACCTTC. As protein: CASSPGGTAYGYTF.